Listed here are 27 T cell receptor delta chains from one sample, sequenced in a study of Vδ1+ human thymocytes. These receptors' targets are unknown. Overall study results and limits: Thymic TRG and TRD repertoires appeared highly polyclonal, with Gaussian CDR3 length distributions.

Sequences come from RNA converted to cDNA by reverse transcription. Multiplex PCR used pooled V-gene forward primers and a constant-region reverse primer to amplify CDR3s. TCRdb processed the multiplex PCR reads again with the CATT caller. The sample gives tens of thousands of delta-chain clones, roughly 8% of which show up once; less than 1% is in the top ten. Sequencing was carried out using Vdelta1+ gamma-delta thymocytes from the thymus. Described subset: FACS-sorted CD3+ TCRalphabeta- TCRVdelta1+ TCRVdelta2- thymocytes. These receptors came from a child younger than two who had congenital heart surgery.

This clone has only a few counts. This chain uses TRDV1 with TRDJ2; 9 bases are shared with TRDD2. This CDR3 comprises 18 residues. Trimming cost V 5 bases and J 7 bases; bases outside gene matches: 17. Germline V CDR1 and CDR2: TSWWSYY, QGS. In nucleotides, the CDR3 is TGTGCTCTTGGGTCCCACCCACAGCCTTCCTACACGGTAGCACAACTCTTCTTT. This gives the protein CALGSHPQPSYTVAQLFF.

This clone was detected only a few times. A much larger clonotype is one base distant, so this may be a read error. In the same sample, other DNA sequences code for this CDR3. The chain is built from TRDV2 and TRDJ1; tentatively, D is TRDD3 (5 bases). The CDR3 is 14 amino acids. The germline CDR1 and CDR2 sequences are GEAIGNYY and EKD. Trimming left V 3 bases short and J 0 bases short, with 10 bases between. The DNA for the CDR3 is TGTGCCTGTGACGGGGAGCCATACACCGATAAACTCATCTTT. It translates to CACDGEPYTDKLIF.

This clone was detected a few times. The genes are TRDV1 and TRDJ1; 11 bases fit TRDD3. Germline V gene lookup returns CDR1 TSWWSYY and CDR2 QGS. CDR3 length: 19 amino acids. With V trimmed by 4 bases and J by 2 bases, 15 bases remained unmatched. The DNA of the CDR3 is TGTGCTCTTGGGGGGTCCCCGTACTGGGGGATAAGGAGGACCGATAAACTCATCTTT. It specifies CALGGSPYWGIRRTDKLIF.

This clone has a handful of counts. The chain combines TRDV1 with TRDJ1, with 10 bases matching TRDD3. V was pared by 4 bases and J by 0 bases, with 8 bases of the junction left unmatched. Germline-derived CDR1 and CDR2 are TSWWSYY and QGS. CDR3 size: 17 residues. This CDR3 reads CALGVGVGDTNTDKLIF. CDR3 coding DNA: TGTGCTCTTGGGGTAGGAGTGGGGGATACTAACACCGATAAACTCATCTTT.

The V and J genes are TRDV1 and TRDJ1; tentative D call: TRDD3 (5 bases). The CDR3 totals 19 residues. Trimming pared 2 bases from V and 4 bases from J, leaving 26 bases between. Germline CDR1 reads TSWWSYY; CDR2 reads QGS. The CDR3 here is CALGERLQGVPLGGDKLIF. DNA of the CDR3: TGTGCTCTTGGGGAAAGGTTACAGGGGGTTCCCCTGGGAGGCGATAAACTCATCTTT.

The chain has TRDV1 and TRDJ1; 8 bases agree with TRDD3. CDR3 length: 20 amino acids. Looked up from germline, CDR1 is TSWWSYY and CDR2 is QGS. Trimming took 0 bases from V and 0 from J; bases not matched to a gene: 15. The CDR3: CALGELRGARLGVYTDKLIF. The CDR3 DNA sequence: TGTGCTCTTGGGGAACTGAGGGGAGCGAGACTGGGGGTGTACACCGATAAACTCATCTTT.

The chain joins TRDV1 to TRDJ1, with 9 bases that match TRDD2. V shed 5 bases and J 0 bases; nucleotides not matched to a gene: 22. CDR3 length: 21 residues. Germline V gene data show CDR1 as TSWWSYY and CDR2 as QGS. CDR3 residues: CALGSGLPTVPWGSYTDKLIF. The DNA of the CDR3 is TGTGCTCTTGGGTCTGGCCTTCCTACGGTCCCCTGGGGGTCTTACACCGATAAACTCATCTTT.

This chain joins TRDV1 and TRDJ2; weak D call: TRDD3 (5 bases). The CDR3 covers 15 residues. V was pared by 3 bases and J by 3 bases, with 11 bases between. Per germline, CDR1 TSWWSYY and CDR2 QGS. The CDR3 reads CALGDPAWVTAQLFF. CDR3 DNA: TGTGCTCTTGGGGACCCAGCCTGGGTGACAGCACAACTCTTCTTT.

This chain connects TRDV1 to TRDJ1; 8 bases map to TRDD3. The CDR3 is 18 residues long. Trimming at V came to 2 bases and at J to 10 bases, leaving 21 bases not matched to a gene. Germline-derived CDR1 and CDR2 are TSWWSYY and QGS. CDR3: CALGETLRLGIPTGGLIF. DNA of the CDR3: TGTGCTCTTGGGGAAACCCTACGACTGGGGATACCCACGGGGGGACTCATCTTT.

The chain recombines TRDV1 with TRDJ1; 11 positions match TRDD3. Germline trimming cut 3 bases from V and 9 bases from J; bases unmatched to any gene: 12. Germline CDR1 and CDR2: TSWWSYY and QGS. The CDR3 covers 16 residues. This CDR3 is CALGDPVGRGGYELIF. The CDR3 coding sequence is TGTGCTCTTGGGGACCCGGTCGGCCGTGGGGGATACGAACTCATCTTT.

This clone was detected only a few times. The rearrangement links TRDV1 to TRDJ1; 9 bases are a match to TRDD3. The germline gives CDR1 TSWWSYY, CDR2 QGS. V was pared by 0 bases and J by 0 bases, with 11 bases of the junction left unmatched. CDR3 length equals 19 residues. CDR3 loop: CALGELFPSWGINTDKLIF. The DNA for the CDR3 is TGTGCTCTTGGGGAACTCTTCCCGTCCTGGGGGATTAACACCGATAAACTCATCTTT.

The sample holds a few counts of this clone. The chain joins TRDV1 to TRDJ1, with TRDD3 identical over 10 bases. The CDR3 loop spans 22 amino acids. Germline V gene data show CDR1 as TSWWSYY and CDR2 as QGS. V was pared by 5 bases and J by 3 bases, with 27 bases of the junction left unmatched. The CDR3 sequence: CALGPYLPRFPLYWGMADKLIF. DNA for the CDR3: TGTGCTCTTGGGCCCTACCTTCCTAGATTCCCTCTTTACTGGGGGATGGCCGATAAACTCATCTTT.

The chain links TRDV1 to TRDJ1; 12 bases are shared with TRDD3. J was trimmed by 3 bases and V by 4 bases; bases with no gene match: 21. The CDR3 loop spans 21 amino acids. Germline values: CDR1 TSWWSYY, CDR2 QGS. The CDR3 region has the DNA TGTGCTCTTGGGGGACCAACCTTCCTACGGTCTGGGGGATACGTCGCCGATAAACTCATCTTT. This translates into CALGGPTFLRSGGYVADKLIF.

The rearrangement uses TRDV1 and TRDJ1, with D tentatively TRDD3 (5 bases). V was clipped by 3 bases and J by 2 bases, with 28 bases between them. Per the germline V gene, CDR1 is TSWWSYY and CDR2 is QGS. The CDR3 covers 20 residues. In nucleotides, the CDR3 is TGTGCTCTTGGGGACGCCTGCCTTGGGGACGCCCTGATGCTAACCGATAAACTCATCTTT. It specifies CALGDACLGDALMLTDKLIF.

The chain links TRDV1 to TRDJ1; 11 bases fit TRDD3. Since TCRdb gives no J gene, matching the DNA to germline was used here to assign it. This CDR3 has 20 amino acids. Germline CDR1 is TSWWSYY and CDR2 is QGS. V trimming: 4 bases; J trimming: 0 bases; junction bases outside the gene matches: 16. The CDR3 region has the DNA TGTGCTCTTGGGGTCCCCCCTACGGACTGGGGGATAGCCTACACCGATAAACTCATCTTT. Protein sequence: CALGVPPTDWGIAYTDKLIF.

V usage is TRDV1 and J usage is TRDJ1; a weak D match, TRDD3 (6 bases). The germline gives CDR1 TSWWSYY, CDR2 QGS. The CDR3 has 26 residues. Between the trimmed V and J ends, which lost 5 bases and 1 base, there was a span of 47 bases. The CDR3 DNA reads TGTGCTCTTGGGAAGGGCGGGGTTCCCACTATACCCGACCCTGGGGCTGGATTCACAGTCACCGATAAACTCATCTTT. It yields the protein CALGKGGVPTIPDPGAGFTVTDKLIF.

This clone was seen a few times. The V gene is TRDV1, the J gene TRDJ1; no firm D call. Germline assignment: CDR1 TSWWSYY and CDR2 QGS. This CDR3 has 14 residues. Between the trimmed V and J ends, which lost 7 bases and 0 bases, there was a span of 12 bases. The CDR3 coding sequence is TGTGCTCTTGTTATTGTGCGGGACACCGATAAACTCATCTTT. It is translated as CALVIVRDTDKLIF.

This clone is judged medium-sized. The chain couples TRDV2 to TRDJ1; D perhaps matches TRDD3 (5 bases). There are 16 residues in the CDR3. In germline, CDR1 is GEAIGNYY, CDR2 EKD. The germline V and J ends were trimmed by 1 base and 0 bases, with 14 bases remaining between them. In DNA, the CDR3 is TGTGCCTGTGACACGGGTACTGGCCTCTACACCGATAAACTCATCTTT. Protein: CACDTGTGLYTDKLIF.

The chain links TRDV1 to TRDJ1, with 13 bases aligning to TRDD3. CDR3 length: 19 residues. CDR1 is TSWWSYY and CDR2 is QGS in the germline V gene. The junction had 13 bases not matched to a gene; V was cut back by 3 bases and J by 3 bases. CDR3 sequence (DNA): TGTGCTCTTGGGGACCTCTTACTGGGGGATACGAGCCCGGCCGATAAACTCATCTTT. It translates to CALGDLLLGDTSPADKLIF.

As regards this clone: The junction shows a germline mismatch at one end, possibly a read error. The chain joins TRDV1 to TRDJ1; 9 nucleotides agree with TRDD3. Germline V gene data show CDR1 as TSWWSYY and CDR2 as QGS. The CDR3 has 21 residues. The CDR3, as DNA: TGTGCTCTCGGGGCCCGAATGTTTGAGTGGGGGATAATGGGGGACACCGATAAACTCATCTTT. Amino acid sequence: CALGARMFEWGIMGDTDKLIF.

A few counts support this clone. The chain recombines TRDV1 with TRDJ1; D remains ambiguous. V shed 0 bases and J shed 0 bases, with 20 bases lying between them. Germline V CDR1 and CDR2: TSWWSYY, QGS. The CDR3 runs 19 residues. The CDR3 loop reads CALGELSVGGWLYTDKLIF. The CDR3 bases are TGTGCTCTTGGGGAACTTTCGGTGGGAGGATGGTTGTACACCGATAAACTCATCTTT.

This clone was observed a handful of times. The gene calls are TRDV2 and TRDJ1; 9 bases align to TRDD3. V was clipped by 7 bases and J by 0 bases; unmatched bases: 8. The germline V gene has CDR1 GEAIGNYY and CDR2 EKD. This CDR3 region has 15 residues. The CDR3 DNA reads as TGTGCCTGGGTTACTGGGGGACCGTACACCGATAAACTCATCTTT. This encodes CAWVTGGPYTDKLIF.

This clone came up a few times. The J gene is TRDJ1, the V gene TRDV1, with TRDD3 matching over 8 bases. The CDR3 is made up of 21 amino acids. The V gene's germline CDR1 is TSWWSYY and CDR2 QGS. V shed 1 base and J 0 bases; nucleotides not matched to a gene: 19. The CDR3 spells CALGEQEPILATGGYTDKLIF. The CDR3 DNA sequence: TGTGCTCTTGGGGAACAAGAGCCCATACTGGCAACTGGGGGGTACACCGATAAACTCATCTTT.

The J gene is TRDJ1; the V gene was not called; the listed D gene, TRDD3, was not tested against the DNA. The CDR3 covers 14 residues. The CDR3: CALGERGYTDKLIF. The CDR3 nucleotides read TGTGCTCTTGGGGAACGGGGGTACACCGATAAACTCATCTTT.

This clone was picked up a small number of times. V is TRDV1 and J is TRDJ1; 12 bases match TRDD3. V shed 1 base, J shed 1 base, and the junction held 22 bases outside the gene matches. This CDR3 has 23 residues. Germline V lookup: CDR1 TSWWSYY, CDR2 QGS. The CDR3 is CALGERPPPQPYWGILGTDKLIF. CDR3 coding DNA: TGTGCTCTTGGGGAACGTCCCCCCCCTCAGCCGTACTGGGGGATACTGGGCACCGATAAACTCATCTTT.

This clone has a handful of counts. The rearrangement joins TRDV1 to TRDJ1, with a weak D call TRDD3 (5 bases). This CDR3 has 13 amino acids. Between the trimmed V and J ends, which lost 5 bases and 1 base, there was a span of 8 bases. Germline V gene data show CDR1 as TSWWSYY and CDR2 as QGS. CDR3 DNA sequence: TGTGCTCTTGGGATACGGGGCACCGATAAACTCATCTTT. Amino acids: CALGIRGTDKLIF.

No call was made for the V gene; the J gene is TRDJ1; the table calls TRDD3, which could not be checked here. The CDR3 has 16 amino acids. The chain's CDR3 is CALLYRGDTSTDKLIF. The CDR3 bases are TGCGCTCTCCTCTACCGGGGGGATACATCCACCGATAAACTCATCTTT.